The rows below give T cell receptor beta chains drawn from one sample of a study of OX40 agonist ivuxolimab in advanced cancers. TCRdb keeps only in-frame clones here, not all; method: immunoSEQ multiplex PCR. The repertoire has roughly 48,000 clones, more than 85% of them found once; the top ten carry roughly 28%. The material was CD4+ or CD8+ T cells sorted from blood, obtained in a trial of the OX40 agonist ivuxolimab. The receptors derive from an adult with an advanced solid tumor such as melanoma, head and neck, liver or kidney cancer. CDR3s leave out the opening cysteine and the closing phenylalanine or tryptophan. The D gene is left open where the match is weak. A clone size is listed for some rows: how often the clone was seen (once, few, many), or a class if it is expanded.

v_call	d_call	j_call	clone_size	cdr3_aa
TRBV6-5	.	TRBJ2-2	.	ASSYVSGEIGELF
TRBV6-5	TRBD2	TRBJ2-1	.	ASSYAGGSYNEQF
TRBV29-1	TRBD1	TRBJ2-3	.	SVDPGQGTDTQY
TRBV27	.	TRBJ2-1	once	ASSGGFEQF
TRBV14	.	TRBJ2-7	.	ASSQGRGGGSEQY
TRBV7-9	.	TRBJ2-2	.	ASSLIEVSSGELF
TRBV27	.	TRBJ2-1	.	ASSQALSYNEQF
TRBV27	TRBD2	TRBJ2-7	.	ASSPNSGSSYEQY
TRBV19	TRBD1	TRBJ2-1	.	ASSPGQGLNEQF
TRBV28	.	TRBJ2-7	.	ASRADSAHYEQY
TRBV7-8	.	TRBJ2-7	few	ASSLAGREQY
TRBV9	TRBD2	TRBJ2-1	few	ASSVVAGAPYNEQF
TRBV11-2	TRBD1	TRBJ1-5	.	ASSSRDRGCNQPQH
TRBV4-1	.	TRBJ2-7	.	ASSPTRDRDFSYEQY
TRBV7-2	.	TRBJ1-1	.	ASRPRQALSEAF
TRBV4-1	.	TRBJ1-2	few	ASSQPGEGYGYT
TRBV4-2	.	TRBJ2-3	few	ASSHPTEGGPSTDTQY
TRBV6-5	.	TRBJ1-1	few	ASSYSSDTEAF
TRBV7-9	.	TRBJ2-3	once	ASSRTSTDTQY
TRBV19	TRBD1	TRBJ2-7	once	ASSIEGGLSYEQY
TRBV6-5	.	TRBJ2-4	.	ASSYSQGGIQY
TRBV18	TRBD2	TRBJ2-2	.	ASSPVPGLVDWYAGELF
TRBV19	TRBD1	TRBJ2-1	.	ASSIWDRGVNEQF
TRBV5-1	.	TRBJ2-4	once	ASSLGWGEVGIQY
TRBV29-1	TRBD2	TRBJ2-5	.	SVLGPSGGVGTQY
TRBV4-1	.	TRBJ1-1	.	ASSSPTDTEAF
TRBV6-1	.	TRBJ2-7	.	ASREGGYEQY
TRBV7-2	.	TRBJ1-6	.	ASSLDLISSYNSPLH
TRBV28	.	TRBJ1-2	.	ASSSTTGPYGYT
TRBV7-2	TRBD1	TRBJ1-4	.	ASSLSGTGAEKLF
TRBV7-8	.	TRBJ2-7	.	ASSLEADYEQY
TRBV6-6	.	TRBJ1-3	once	ASTNQGLDSGNTIY
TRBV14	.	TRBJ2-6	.	ASSPDRFGANVLT
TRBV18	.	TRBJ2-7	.	ASSPDSSLGSYEQY
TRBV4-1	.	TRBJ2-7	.	ASSQKPYEQY
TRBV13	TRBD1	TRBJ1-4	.	ASSIRDSQEKLF
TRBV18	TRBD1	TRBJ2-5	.	ASSGAGTGSMETQY
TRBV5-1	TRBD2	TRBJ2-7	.	ASSRGTSGSTSYEQY
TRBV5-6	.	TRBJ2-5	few	ASSSGGLGETQY
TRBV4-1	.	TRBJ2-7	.	ASSQESGGRSYEQY